Detailed here is one TCR beta chain. Its target is unknown. Treatment in this sample: roughly 18 received Ad26.COV2.S at low or high dose, single or two shots; about 5 received placebo; per-sample allocation not given. At day 63 after the first vaccine or placebo injection, samples were drawn. This entry comes from a study of Ad26.COV2.S vaccination and SARS-CoV-2 variants. Overall study: Doses of Ad26.COV2.S were injected into muscle once or twice, 56 days apart. General study results and limits: An underestimation of total T cell responses may have resulted from the TCR breadth and depth analyses.

Germline CDR1 is MNHEY and CDR2 is SMNVEV (reference sequence). This CDR3 is 17 amino acids long. V shed 5 bases and J 4 bases; nucleotides not matched to a gene: 8. Using immunoSEQ multiplex PCR, the repertoire was profiled, and TCRdb retains in-frame clones only, with some absent. This sample has fewer than 600,000 clones; 89% occur once, and the top ten carry 1.7%. The genes are TRBV27 and TRBJ2-5; the match to TRBD2 covers 15 bases. This TCR was sampled from a person between 18 and 60 years old who received the Ad26.COV2.S COVID-19 vaccine or a placebo. This specimen consisted of peripheral blood, obtained in a trial of Ad26.COV2.S vaccine versus placebo. CDR3 sequence reads: CASSAYGTSGGRETQYF. As DNA, the CDR3 is TGTGCCAGCAGTGCCTACGGGACTAGCGGGGGGAGAGAGACCCAGTACTTC.